This paragraph covers one T cell receptor (beta chain) sequence. An end of the junction does not agree with germline; a read error may underlie this. The data originate from a study of molecular identifiers for immune sequencing clone quantification. With listed TCR primers and previously described methods, bulk TCR libraries were prepared. TCRdb re-derived calls from the PCR reads in MiXCR, one entry per CDR3 protein. The sample lists approximately 320,000 distinct CDR3 sequences; 24% were seen once. CDR1 is SGDLS, CDR2 YYNGEE, per germline. The CDR3 consists of 15 residues. What was sequenced was naive CD8+ T cells from blood, with Jurkat cell RNA spiked in. The subset denotes: FACS-sorted CD8+CD4-CCR7+CD45RA+ naive T cells. V gene TRBV9 combines with J gene TRBJ2-1; tentatively, D is TRBD2 (6 bases). This clonotype was sampled from a human donor in good health. Some libraries in this study had Jurkat cell RNA spiked in. CDR3 loop: CARSVGDRGLNEQFF. The DNA of the CDR3 is TGTGCCCGCAGCGTAGGGGACCGGGGGTTGAATGAGCAGTTCTTC.